This TCR beta chain was sequenced during a study of a mutant IDH1 vaccine in newly diagnosed glioma. Time point meaning: week 5, during vaccination. Every vaccine dose comprised 300 ug of mutant IDH1 20-mer peptide plus topical imiquimod. Donors had new WHO grade 3 or 4 IDH1-mutant, ATRX-lost astrocytomas. Details on this clone: Its antigen is not identified.

Repertoires were generated with immunoSEQ multiplex PCR, while TCRdb's copy carries only in-frame clones and drops some. The sample holds about 38,000 clones, roughly 79% seen once. V lost 5 bases, J lost 6 bases, and 5 bases lay in between. This CDR3 spans 12 amino acids. Germline lookup yields CDR1 LNHDA and CDR2 SQIVND (reference sequence). The sequences come from PBMCs, collected from a glioma patient whose treatment included an IDH1 peptide vaccine. This sequence joins TRBV19 and TRBJ1-6; D is undetermined. This TCR came from a man aged 50 or older with glioma. The CDR3 DNA is TGTGCCAGTAGTCAAAGTAATTCACCCCTCCACTTT. It is translated as CASSQSNSPLHF.